Listed below are T cell receptor beta chains from one sample, sequenced in a study of CD8 T cells in Susac syndrome. TCRdb recomputed calls from the immunoSEQ multiplex PCR reads with MiXCR, one row per CDR3 protein. The sample gives some 260,000 distinct CDR3 sequences, roughly 81% of which show up once; about 0.11% is in the top ten. The source material was CD8+ T cells from PBMCs. These TCRs come from a human donor with multiple sclerosis. CDR3s include the opening cysteine and the closing phenylalanine or tryptophan. The D gene is left open where the match is weak. The size of a clone is reported for some rows only, either as once, few or many, or as a class for expanded clones.

abundance	d_gene	j_gene	v_gene	CDR3aa	CDR3nt
.	TRBD2	TRBJ2-5	TRBV9	CASSASGSSRETQYF	TGTGCCAGCAGTGCAAGCGGGAGCTCACGAGAGACCCAGTACTTC
.	TRBD1	TRBJ1-4	TRBV5-5	CASGLDRATNEKLFF	TGTGCCAGCGGTCTAGACAGGGCGACTAATGAAAAACTGTTTTTT
.	TRBD1	TRBJ2-1	TRBV28	CASSPRTGDEQFF	TGTGCCAGCAGTCCACGGACAGGGGATGAGCAGTTCTTC
few	.	TRBJ2-2	TRBV4-2	CASSQVLRGLENTGELFF	TGTGCCAGCAGCCAAGTGTTGCGAGGTCTTGAGAACACCGGGGAGCTGTTTTTT
.	.	TRBJ1-2	TRBV5-6	CASSWGTTGPNGYTF	TGTGCCAGCAGCTGGGGCACGACAGGACCAAATGGCTACACCTTC
.	.	TRBJ2-7	TRBV27	CASSLGQGFYEQYF	TGTGCCAGCAGTTTGGGGCAGGGGTTCTACGAGCAGTACTTC
.	TRBD2	TRBJ2-4	TRBV24-1	CATRRLLAGETLAKNIQYF	TGTGCCACCAGAAGACTACTAGCGGGGGAGACGTTAGCCAAAAACATTCAGTACTTC
.	.	TRBJ2-7	TRBV7-9	CASRGGTEYEQYF	TGTGCCAGCAGGGGAGGTACCGAGTACGAGCAGTACTTC
.	TRBD1	TRBJ2-7	TRBV6-1	CASSEGLDRTLYEQYF	TGTGCCAGCAGTGAAGGCTTGGACAGGACTTTATACGAGCAGTACTTC
.	.	TRBJ1-2	TRBV2	CASPFSYRRADRTLYGYTF	TGTGCCAGCCCATTTTCTTACCGGAGGGCGGATCGAACTCTTTATGGCTACACCTTC